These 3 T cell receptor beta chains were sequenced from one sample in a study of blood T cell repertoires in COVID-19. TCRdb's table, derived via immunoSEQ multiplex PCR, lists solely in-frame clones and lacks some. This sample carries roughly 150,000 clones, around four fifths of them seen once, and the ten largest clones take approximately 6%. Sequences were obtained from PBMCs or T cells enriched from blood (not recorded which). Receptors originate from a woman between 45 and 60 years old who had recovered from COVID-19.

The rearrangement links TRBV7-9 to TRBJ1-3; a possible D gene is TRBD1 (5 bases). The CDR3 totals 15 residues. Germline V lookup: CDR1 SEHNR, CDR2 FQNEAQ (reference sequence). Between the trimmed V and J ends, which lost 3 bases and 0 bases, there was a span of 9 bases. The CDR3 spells CASSFQGASGNTIYF. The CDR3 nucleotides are TGTGCCAGCAGCTTTCAAGGGGCCTCTGGAAACACCATATATTTT.

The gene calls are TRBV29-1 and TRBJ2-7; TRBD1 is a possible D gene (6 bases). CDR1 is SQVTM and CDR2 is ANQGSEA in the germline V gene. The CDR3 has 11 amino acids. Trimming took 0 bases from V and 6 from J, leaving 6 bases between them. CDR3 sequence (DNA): TGCAGCGTTGAAGAGGGGGCCGAGCAGTACTTC. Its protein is CSVEEGAEQYF.

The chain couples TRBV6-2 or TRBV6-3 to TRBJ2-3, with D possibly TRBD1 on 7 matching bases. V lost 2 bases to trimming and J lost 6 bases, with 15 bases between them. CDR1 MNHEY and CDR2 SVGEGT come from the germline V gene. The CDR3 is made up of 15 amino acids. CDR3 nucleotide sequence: TGTGCCAGCAGTTACGGGGCAGGGGGGTTGGATACGCAGTATTTT. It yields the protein CASSYGAGGLDTQYF.